This T cell receptor beta chain stems from a study of Graves' ophthalmopathy and Graves' hyperthyroidism. Study at large: Peripheral blood (taken before any treatment) was collected at initial diagnosis. Overall study findings and caveats: With around 88% sensitivity and over 65% specificity, a 13-signature model separated ophthalmopathy from stable hyperthyroidism.

The TCR beta CDR3 regions underwent amplification from RNA transcripts. Investigators did first-round RT-PCR with HTBI primers, then second-round multiplex PCR. TCRdb re-analysed the multiplex PCR reads in MiXCR, keeping a single row per CDR3 protein. This sample has 360,000 or so distinct CDR3 sequences, with approximately 16% found just once. Diagnoses were established from clinical symptoms, serum thyroxine, TRAb, thyroid ultrasound and orbital computed tomography. The V gene end was trimmed by 8 bases and the J gene end by 3 bases; junction bases not matched to a gene: 4. Germline V lookup: CDR1 DFQATT, CDR2 SNEGSKA (reference sequence). The CDR3 contains 12 residues. This clonotype was observed at least ten times. Its antigen is not identified.

The V call is TRBV20-1, the J call TRBJ1-1; 9 bases are a match to TRBD1. Sequencing input: peripheral blood. This receptor was obtained from a woman aged 18-35 years with Graves' ophthalmopathy. The CDR3 sequence: CSPQGADTEAFF. The CDR3, as DNA: TGCAGTCCACAGGGGGCGGACACTGAAGCTTTCTTT.